This is a list of T cell receptor beta chains from one sample in a study of CD4 T cells in relation to SARS-CoV-2 and coronaviruses. TCRdb's copy holds only in-frame clones and misses some; the assay was immunoSEQ multiplex PCR. There are around 56,000 clones in the sample; roughly 88% occur only once, and about 1.4% lies in the top ten. Sequenced input: memory CD4+ T cells from PBMCs. All receptors derive from a human donor in good health. Both conserved end residues are part of each CDR3. Each record gives: D gene, V gene, clone size, J gene, CDR3 protein, CDR3 DNA. D genes are given only for firm matches. Not all rows give a size; the values are once, few, many and, for expanded clones, a class.

d_call: -
v_call: TRBV5-5
clone_size: once
j_call: TRBJ1-4
cdr3_aa: CASSSRKGEGNEKLFF
cdr3_nt: TGTGCCAGCAGCTCGCGAAAGGGGGAGGGGAATGAAAAACTGTTTTTT

d_call: TRBD1
v_call: TRBV19
clone_size: -
j_call: TRBJ1-5
cdr3_aa: CASSIGTGRLRKDQPQHF
cdr3_nt: TGTGCCAGTAGTATAGGGACAGGCAGGTTGCGAAAAGATCAGCCCCAGCATTTT

d_call: TRBD1
v_call: TRBV24-1
clone_size: -
j_call: TRBJ2-1
cdr3_aa: CATGDRAASTLYNEQFF
cdr3_nt: TGTGCCACCGGGGACAGGGCAGCTTCCACTCTCTACAATGAGCAGTTCTTC

d_call: -
v_call: TRBV3-1/TRBV3-2
clone_size: -
j_call: TRBJ2-2
cdr3_aa: CASSQGNGSPGELFF
cdr3_nt: TGTGCCAGCAGCCAAGGGAACGGGAGCCCCGGGGAGCTGTTTTTT

d_call: -
v_call: TRBV5-4
clone_size: -
j_call: TRBJ2-5
cdr3_aa: CASSQKIGWAETQYF
cdr3_nt: TGTGCCAGCAGCCAAAAAATCGGGTGGGCAGAGACCCAGTACTTC

d_call: -
v_call: TRBV11-2
clone_size: -
j_call: TRBJ2-7
cdr3_aa: CASSPLGGAGNYEQYF
cdr3_nt: TGTGCCAGCAGCCCACTGGGGGGTGCGGGGAACTACGAGCAGTACTTC

d_call: -
v_call: TRBV10-3
clone_size: -
j_call: TRBJ2-7
cdr3_aa: CAISEGYEQYF
cdr3_nt: TGTGCCATCAGTGAAGGCTACGAGCAGTACTTC

d_call: -
v_call: TRBV18
clone_size: -
j_call: TRBJ2-3
cdr3_aa: CASSPGTDTQYF
cdr3_nt: TGTGCCAGCTCACCAGGCACAGATACGCAGTATTTT

d_call: -
v_call: TRBV7-8
clone_size: -
j_call: TRBJ2-3
cdr3_aa: CASSLAGTYSTDTQYF
cdr3_nt: TGTGCCAGCAGCTTAGCCGGGACATATAGCACAGATACGCAGTATTTT

d_call: TRBD2
v_call: TRBV5-4
clone_size: once
j_call: TRBJ2-3
cdr3_aa: CASSLGASGSDTQYF
cdr3_nt: TGTGCCAGCAGCTTGGGTGCTAGCGGGAGTGATACGCAGTATTTT

d_call: TRBD1
v_call: TRBV2
clone_size: few
j_call: TRBJ2-7
cdr3_aa: CASSADRRSYEQYF
cdr3_nt: TGTGCCAGCAGTGCGGACAGGCGTTCCTACGAGCAGTACTTC

d_call: TRBD1
v_call: TRBV5-1
clone_size: -
j_call: TRBJ1-2
cdr3_aa: CASSPSGDSTNYGYTF
cdr3_nt: TGCGCCAGCAGCCCAAGCGGGGACAGCACTAACTATGGCTACACCTTC

d_call: TRBD1
v_call: TRBV7-3
clone_size: -
j_call: TRBJ1-1
cdr3_aa: CASSLTGMGTEAFF
cdr3_nt: TGTGCCAGCAGCCTGACAGGGATGGGCACTGAAGCTTTCTTT

d_call: -
v_call: TRBV7-3
clone_size: -
j_call: TRBJ2-7
cdr3_aa: CASSLSPKDEQYF
cdr3_nt: TGTGCCAGCAGCTTAAGCCCAAAAGACGAGCAGTACTTC

d_call: TRBD1
v_call: TRBV23-1
clone_size: once
j_call: TRBJ2-7
cdr3_aa: CASSQFGTGYGYEQYF
cdr3_nt: TGCGCCAGCAGTCAATTTGGGACAGGGTATGGCTACGAGCAGTACTTC

d_call: -
v_call: TRBV5-1
clone_size: -
j_call: TRBJ2-7
cdr3_aa: CASSETTDSFTYEQYF
cdr3_nt: TGCGCCAGCAGCGAAACGACGGACAGCTTTACCTACGAGCAGTACTTC

d_call: TRBD2
v_call: TRBV3-1/TRBV3-2
clone_size: -
j_call: TRBJ2-1
cdr3_aa: CASSPRLAGGNEQFF
cdr3_nt: TGTGCCAGCAGCCCCAGACTAGCGGGAGGCAATGAGCAGTTCTTC

d_call: TRBD1
v_call: TRBV28
clone_size: -
j_call: TRBJ2-5
cdr3_aa: CASRDGTAQETQYF
cdr3_nt: TGTGCCAGCAGGGATGGGACAGCTCAAGAGACCCAGTACTTC

d_call: -
v_call: TRBV30
clone_size: -
j_call: TRBJ2-5
cdr3_aa: CAWRLAETQYF
cdr3_nt: TGTGCCTGGAGGCTCGCTGAGACCCAGTACTTC

d_call: TRBD2
v_call: TRBV7-9
clone_size: few
j_call: TRBJ2-1
cdr3_aa: CASSPPSGKDNEQFF
cdr3_nt: TGTGCCAGCAGCCCTCCGAGCGGGAAAGACAATGAGCAGTTCTTC

d_call: TRBD2
v_call: TRBV7-2
clone_size: -
j_call: TRBJ2-1
cdr3_aa: CASSTDAGGPVEQFF
cdr3_nt: TGTGCCAGCAGCACCGATGCGGGAGGCCCGGTTGAGCAGTTCTTC

d_call: -
v_call: TRBV7-9
clone_size: few
j_call: TRBJ2-6
cdr3_aa: CASSLDRSSGANVLTF
cdr3_nt: TGTGCCAGCAGCTTAGACCGGAGCTCTGGGGCCAACGTCCTGACTTTC

d_call: TRBD2
v_call: TRBV7-8
clone_size: once
j_call: TRBJ2-3
cdr3_aa: CASSLGSGLAARDTQYF
cdr3_nt: TGTGCCAGCAGCTTAGGTAGTGGGCTAGCGGCTCGAGATACGCAGTATTTT

d_call: -
v_call: TRBV18
clone_size: -
j_call: TRBJ2-7
cdr3_aa: CASSAAASLSYEQYF
cdr3_nt: TGTGCCAGCTCAGCCGCGGCTAGCCTTTCATACGAGCAGTACTTC

d_call: TRBD2
v_call: TRBV27
clone_size: -
j_call: TRBJ2-1
cdr3_aa: CASSLAAGASKGEQFF
cdr3_nt: TGTGCCAGCAGTTTAGCGGCGGGAGCTAGTAAGGGTGAGCAGTTCTTC

d_call: -
v_call: TRBV6-5
clone_size: -
j_call: TRBJ2-7
cdr3_aa: CASSYEGHSYEQYF
cdr3_nt: TGTGCCAGCAGTTACGAGGGACACTCCTACGAGCAGTACTTC

d_call: -
v_call: TRBV5-3
clone_size: -
j_call: TRBJ2-5
cdr3_aa: CARSPGPLGGETQYF
cdr3_nt: TGTGCCAGAAGCCCGGGCCCCCTCGGAGGAGAGACCCAGTACTTC

d_call: TRBD1
v_call: TRBV5-1
clone_size: -
j_call: TRBJ1-5
cdr3_aa: CASSAGTVANQPQHF
cdr3_nt: TGCGCCAGCAGCGCTGGGACAGTCGCAAATCAGCCCCAGCATTTT

d_call: -
v_call: TRBV19
clone_size: -
j_call: TRBJ1-5
cdr3_aa: CASSIMGNQPQHF
cdr3_nt: TGTGCCAGTAGTATTATGGGTAATCAGCCCCAGCATTTT

d_call: -
v_call: TRBV28
clone_size: few
j_call: TRBJ2-5
cdr3_aa: CASAFQETQYF
cdr3_nt: TGTGCTTCAGCCTTCCAAGAGACCCAGTACTTC

d_call: TRBD1
v_call: TRBV28
clone_size: -
j_call: TRBJ1-2
cdr3_aa: CASTDRVDGYTF
cdr3_nt: TGTGCCAGTACAGACAGGGTTGATGGCTACACCTTC

d_call: -
v_call: TRBV28
clone_size: -
j_call: TRBJ1-4
cdr3_aa: CASSWGGAEKLFF
cdr3_nt: TGTGCCAGCAGTTGGGGGGGCGCGGAAAAACTGTTTTTT

d_call: TRBD2
v_call: TRBV28
clone_size: -
j_call: TRBJ2-7
cdr3_aa: CASSGTSGRQREQYF
cdr3_nt: TGTGCCAGCAGTGGGACTAGCGGGAGGCAGCGAGAGCAGTACTTC

d_call: -
v_call: TRBV5-1
clone_size: -
j_call: TRBJ2-1
cdr3_aa: CASSLETEYHNEQFF
cdr3_nt: TGCGCCAGCAGCTTGGAGACAGAATACCACAATGAGCAGTTCTTC

d_call: -
v_call: TRBV29-1
clone_size: -
j_call: TRBJ2-7
cdr3_aa: CSVGTGRDLDEQYF
cdr3_nt: TGCAGCGTCGGGACTGGACGGGACCTCGACGAGCAGTACTTC

d_call: TRBD1
v_call: TRBV18
clone_size: -
j_call: TRBJ2-5
cdr3_aa: CASSPPQGAGETQYF
cdr3_nt: TGTGCCAGCTCACCCCCCCAGGGGGCCGGGGAGACCCAGTACTTC

d_call: TRBD2
v_call: TRBV5-1
clone_size: -
j_call: TRBJ2-1
cdr3_aa: CARKLAGGINEQFF
cdr3_nt: TGCGCCAGGAAACTAGCGGGAGGCATCAATGAGCAGTTCTTC

d_call: TRBD1
v_call: TRBV19
clone_size: few
j_call: TRBJ2-1
cdr3_aa: CASKGQGAYNEQFF
cdr3_nt: TGTGCCAGTAAGGGACAGGGGGCCTACAATGAGCAGTTCTTC

d_call: -
v_call: TRBV28
clone_size: -
j_call: TRBJ2-5
cdr3_aa: CASSLSTETQYF
cdr3_nt: TGTGCCAGCAGTTTATCGACAGAGACCCAGTACTTC

d_call: TRBD1
v_call: TRBV19
clone_size: -
j_call: TRBJ2-4
cdr3_aa: CASSQGASKNIQYF
cdr3_nt: TGTGCCAGTAGTCAGGGGGCCTCCAAAAACATTCAGTACTTC

d_call: TRBD2
v_call: TRBV28
clone_size: -
j_call: TRBJ2-7
cdr3_aa: CATRGATSGSNEQYF
cdr3_nt: TGTGCCACCAGGGGGGCTACTAGCGGGAGTAACGAGCAGTACTTC

d_call: -
v_call: TRBV5-1
clone_size: few
j_call: TRBJ2-1
cdr3_aa: CASSEAHTLGYEQFF
cdr3_nt: TGCGCCAGCAGCGAAGCGCACACACTTGGGTATGAGCAGTTCTTC

d_call: -
v_call: TRBV12-3/TRBV12-4
clone_size: -
j_call: TRBJ1-5
cdr3_aa: CASSTGAVQPQHF
cdr3_nt: TGTGCCAGCAGTACCGGGGCGGTACAGCCCCAGCATTTT

d_call: -
v_call: TRBV20-1
clone_size: -
j_call: TRBJ2-7
cdr3_aa: CSASRAGVPYEQYF
cdr3_nt: TGCAGTGCTAGTAGGGCAGGGGTGCCTTACGAGCAGTACTTC

d_call: -
v_call: TRBV11-2
clone_size: -
j_call: TRBJ1-6
cdr3_aa: CASSLRTAFYSPLHF
cdr3_nt: TGTGCCAGCAGCCTTCGGACAGCCTTCTATTCACCCCTCCACTTT

d_call: -
v_call: TRBV30
clone_size: -
j_call: TRBJ2-5
cdr3_aa: CAWSTGPKETQYF
cdr3_nt: TGTGCCTGGAGTACCGGGCCTAAAGAGACCCAGTACTTC